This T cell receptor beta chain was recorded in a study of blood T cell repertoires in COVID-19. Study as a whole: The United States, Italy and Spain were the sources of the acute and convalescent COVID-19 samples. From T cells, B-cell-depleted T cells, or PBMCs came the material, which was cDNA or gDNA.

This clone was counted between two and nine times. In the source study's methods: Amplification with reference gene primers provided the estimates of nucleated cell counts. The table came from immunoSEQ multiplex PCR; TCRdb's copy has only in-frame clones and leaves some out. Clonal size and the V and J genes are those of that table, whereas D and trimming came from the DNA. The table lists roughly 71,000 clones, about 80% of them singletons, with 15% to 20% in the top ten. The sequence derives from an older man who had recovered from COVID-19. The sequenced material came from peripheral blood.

CDR3 sequence: CASSRRQGEGANYGYTF. The CDR3 DNA reads as TGTGCCAGCAGTCGAAGACAGGGTGAGGGGGCTAACTATGGCTACACCTTC. The rearrangement uses TRBV5-4 and TRBJ1-2, with 7 positions matching TRBD1. The J segment lost 0 bases and the V segment lost 5 bases, leaving 13 bases of the junction unmatched. Germline CDR1 SGHNT, CDR2 YYREEE (reference sequence). The CDR3 runs 17 residues.